This T cell receptor (beta chain) was recovered during a study of CD8 T cells in ankylosing spondylitis (dated by TCRdb to about 2017). Some background on the complete study: To find TCR variants linked to disease, the study profiled T cell receptor beta repertoires in ankylosing spondylitis patients and healthy donors. The full study cohort comprised approximately 23 ankylosing spondylitis patients and 85 to 120 healthy donors. Peripheral blood samples were taken, and synovial fluid was additionally collected from ankylosing spondylitis patients. General study outcomes and caveats: Some TCR beta motif variants had previously been reported in synovial fluid and blood of reactive arthritis patients, which suggested common disease-initiation mechanisms. According to the report, matched synovial fluid samples from ankylosing spondylitis patients were significantly enriched for the disease-linked clones. A CD8+ phenotype was shown by the disease-linked clones, which were found at relatively low frequencies in peripheral blood. Blood from ankylosing spondylitis patients appeared to be characterized by a TCR beta motif composed of about eight highly homologous amino acid variants.

The run used an Illumina HiSeq 2500. TCR beta libraries were prepared by quantitative 5'-RACE with molecular barcodes. The original methods were these. To identify disease-linked TCR variants, a new computational method was used, one built on a probabilistic model of VDJ rearrangement. TCRdb trimmed public reads at Q25 via fastp, called clones via MiXCR and kept in-frame beta chains. Rows are combined by CDR3 protein, so each entry shows the most common genes and DNA. TCRdb, rather than the study authors, made the V and J calls. The sample profile shows some 220,000 distinct CDR3 sequences; approximately 10% of them were found once. The top ten hold 2% to 3% of the sample. This clonotype was found many times. The antigen it recognizes is unknown. Base qualities are not recorded, but no much larger clone differs from it by a single base. From cysteine to phenylalanine, the CDR3 is 16 amino acids long. The retained sequence is limited to the CDR3, 48 bases, with the frame set at the first base. The junction shows trimming of 5 bases on V and 2 bases on J, plus 21 bases between the germline ends. In the germline V gene (reference sequence), CDR1 corresponds to DFQATT and CDR2 to SNEGSKA.

The V and J segments used are TRBV20-1 and TRBJ2-5; the D region possibly corresponds to TRBD2 (5 bases align). The source is a male donor with ankylosing spondylitis or in good health (not recorded which). The sample was blood, either unsorted or a sorted T cell fraction (not recorded which). The sequenced DNA: TGCAGTGCTCGAATAGTTGAAGGAGCGGATCAAGAGACCCAGTACTTC. Its coded protein is CSARIVEGADQETQYF.